The text below deals with one T cell receptor (beta chain). Its antigen remains unknown. Library input was roughly 1.9 micrograms of DNA from cryopreserved PBMCs. V was cut by 0 bases and J by 7 bases, with 10 bases left in between. The germline gives CDR1 SGDLS, CDR2 YYNGEE. The CDR3 length is 13 residues. This entry belongs to a study of cytotoxic CD8 clonotypes in ibrutinib-treated CLL. Study background: The patient breakdown showed some eleven relapsed/refractory and more than 14 treatment-naive cases, with about 18 IGHV unmutated.

TCRdb keeps only in-frame clones here, not all; method: immunoSEQ multiplex PCR. The sample has roughly 250,000 clones; under 75% are singletons. Findings and caveats of the study: The study found public clonotypes uncommon, contracting or stable on treatment.

The J gene is TRBJ1-2, the V gene TRBV9; D gene unclear. The source of this sequence is a human donor with chronic lymphocytic leukemia. The sample in question was PBMCs, obtained after 24 months of ibrutinib treatment. The CDR3 is CASSVERDSGYTF. The CDR3 coding sequence is TGTGCCAGCAGCGTAGAAAGGGATTCTGGCTACACCTTC. The whole variable domain, filled in from reference TRBV9 and TRBJ1-2, reads DSGVTQTPKHLITATGQRVTLRCSPRSGDLSVYWYQQSLDQGLQFLIQYYNGEERAKGNILERFSAQQFPDLHSELNLSSLELGDSALYFCASSVERDSGYTFGSGTRLTVV.